These 20 T cell receptor beta chains share one sample of origin, sequenced in a study of cytomegalovirus exposure and HLA in healthy donors. Researchers ran the PCR with 60 Vbeta and 13 Jbeta primers. Repertoires were generated with immunoSEQ multiplex PCR, while TCRdb's copy carries only in-frame clones and drops some. The table includes about 130,000 clones, around three quarters detected once. Specimen: PBMCs. The receptors derive from a woman between 45 and 65 years old in good health and CMV-seronegative.

This chain joins TRBV7-3 and TRBJ2-1; 12 positions match TRBD2. J gave up 7 bases and V 5 bases, and 9 bases lay outside the gene matches. The germline V gene encodes CDR1 SGHTA and CDR2 FQGTGA. The CDR3 sequence is 16 residues long. CDR3 sequence (DNA): TGTGCCAGCAGCCCTAAACTAGCGGGAGGTAGTAATGAGCAGTTCTTC. This gives the protein CASSPKLAGGSNEQFF.

This chain links TRBV29-1 with TRBJ1-2; TRBD1 is a possible D gene (5 bases). Germline V lookup: CDR1 SQVTM, CDR2 ANQGSEA. V dropped 3 bases and J dropped 6 bases, with 17 bases sitting between them. CDR3 length: 14 amino acids. CDR3 sequence reads: CSVESTGVIDGYTF. CDR3 nucleotides: TGCAGCGTTGAGTCAACAGGTGTCATAGATGGCTACACCTTC.

The V call is TRBV15, the J call TRBJ1-5; the D gene is possibly TRBD1 (5 bases). Deletions cut 5 bases from V and 6 bases from J, with 11 bases between. Germline V CDR1 and CDR2: LNHNV, YYDKDF (reference sequence). This CDR3 has 13 amino acids. For the CDR3, the DNA is TGTGCCACCAGCGAAGCGGGACTTCAGCCCCAGCATTTT. The encoded protein is CATSEAGLQPQHF. Complete variable domain (other parts from reference TRBV15 and TRBJ1-5): DAMVIQNPRYQVTQFGKPVTLSCSQTLNHNVMYWYQQKSSQAPKLLFHYYDKDFNNEADTPDNFQSRRPNTSFCFLDIRSPGLGDTAMYLCATSEAGLQPQHFGDGTRLSIL.

This chain connects TRBV28 to TRBJ1-2, with D tentatively TRBD1 (5 bases). The germline V and J ends were trimmed by 2 bases and 4 bases, with 8 bases remaining between them. Germline values: CDR1 MDHEN, CDR2 SYDVKM. The CDR3 has 13 residues. CDR3 loop: CASSLDSLYGYTF. Here the CDR3 DNA reads TGTGCCAGCAGTTTAGACAGTCTCTATGGCTACACCTTC.

The sample holds one count of this clone. This chain connects TRBV7-2 to TRBJ2-7; D is unresolved. Trimming stripped 5 bases from V and 7 bases from J, with 12 bases between. Looked up from germline, CDR1 is SGHTA and CDR2 is FQGNSA. The CDR3 extends over 12 amino acids. CDR3 region: CASSPTEREQYF. CDR3 in DNA: TGTGCCAGCAGCCCTACCGAGCGTGAGCAGTACTTC.

This rearrangement joins TRBV18 to TRBJ2-1; no definite D call. This CDR3 has 12 residues. The germline gives CDR1 KGHSH, CDR2 LQKENI. With 2 bases removed from V and 5 bases from J, the gap between germline ends came to 4 bases. The DNA for the CDR3 is TGTGCCAGCTCACCATTCGACAATGAGCAGTTCTTC. It yields the protein CASSPFDNEQFF.

This sequence joins TRBV19 and TRBJ2-7, with 7 bases aligning to TRBD2. V was pared by 3 bases and J by 3 bases, with 2 bases of the junction left unmatched. Germline V gene sequence: CDR1 LNHDA, CDR2 SQIVND (reference sequence). The CDR3 runs 13 residues. CDR3 amino acids: CASSIGGGYEQYV. In DNA form, the CDR3 reads TGTGCCAGTAGTATTGGGGGGGGCTACGAGCAGTACGTC.

This sequence joins TRBV27 and TRBJ1-2; D is possibly TRBD1 (5 bases). Germline assignment: CDR1 MNHEY and CDR2 SMNVEV (reference sequence). V dropped 5 bases and J dropped 3 bases, with 16 bases sitting between them. This CDR3 is built from 15 residues. The CDR3 region is CASSTRDARDYGYTF. The CDR3 DNA sequence: TGTGCCAGCAGTACGCGGGACGCTCGAGACTATGGCTACACCTTC.

This clone was detected a few times. V and J are TRBV6-4 and TRBJ2-1; maybe TRBD2 (6 bases). The CDR3 runs to 15 residues. Trimming shortened V by 2 bases and J by 4 bases, and 12 bases separated the two germline ends. CDR1 and CDR2 (germline): MRHNA, SNTAGT. The CDR3 DNA follows: TGTGCCAGCAGTGACCTGGCGGGGCCTTACAATGAGCAGTTCTTC. It is translated as CASSDLAGPYNEQFF.

The chain carries TRBV14 and TRBJ2-1; 7 bases align to TRBD2. Germline CDR1 reads SGHDN; CDR2 reads FVKESK. Trimming took 5 bases from V and 2 from J; bases not matched to a gene: 6. This CDR3 is built from 15 residues. This CDR3 reads CASSFLAEAYNEQFF. CDR3 sequence (DNA): TGTGCCAGCAGCTTTCTAGCGGAAGCCTACAATGAGCAGTTCTTC. The whole variable domain, remainder taken from reference TRBV14 and TRBJ2-1, is EAGVTQFPSHSVIEKGQTVTLRCDPISGHDNLYWYRRVMGKEIKFLLHFVKESKQDESGMPNNRFLAERTGGTYSTLKVQPAELEDSGVYFCASSFLAEAYNEQFFGPGTRLTVL.

This chain joins TRBV6-5 and TRBJ1-2; the D is unclear. V lost 5 bases, J lost 2 bases, and 6 bases lay in between. The CDR3 totals 12 residues. Per germline, CDR1 MNHEY and CDR2 SVGAGI. This CDR3 is CASSTANYGYTF. As DNA, the CDR3 is TGTGCCAGCAGTACAGCAAACTATGGCTACACCTTC.

This clone was observed a handful of times. The chain joins TRBV4-1 to TRBJ2-7, with 8 bases lining up with TRBD1. The CDR3 loop spans 16 amino acids. Germline V gene lookup returns CDR1 MGHRA and CDR2 YSYEKL. Trimming at V came to 0 bases and at J to 3 bases, leaving 7 bases not matched to a gene. CDR3 amino acids: CASSQDSGTGYYEQYV. DNA of the CDR3: TGCGCCAGCAGCCAAGACTCCGGGACAGGATACTACGAGCAGTACGTC.

V and J are TRBV7-2 and TRBJ1-2, with 8 bases lining up with TRBD1. Germline assignment: CDR1 SGHTA and CDR2 FQGNSA. The CDR3 loop spans 19 amino acids. J was trimmed by 4 bases and V by 0 bases; bases with no gene match: 16. The CDR3 coding sequence is TGTGCCAGCAGCTTAGCGCGCGGGACAGGCAATACAGAGTCCTATGGCTACACCTTC. This sequence encodes CASSLARGTGNTESYGYTF. Full variable domain (rest looked up from reference TRBV7-2 and TRBJ1-2): GAGVSQSPSNKVTEKGKDVELRCDPISGHTALYWYRQSLGQGLEFLIYFQGNSAPDKSGLPSDRFSAERTGGSVSTLTIQRTQQEDSAVYLCASSLARGTGNTESYGYTFGSGTRLTVV.

The chain carries TRBV5-6 and TRBJ2-1; weak D call: TRBD2 (6 bases). The length of the CDR3 is 15 residues. Between the trimmed V and J ends, which lost 4 bases and 1 base, there was a span of 12 bases. The germline V gene has CDR1 SGHDT and CDR2 YYEEEE. The DNA of the CDR3 is TGTGCCAGCAGCCGGAGGGTAGGGTCCTACAATGAGCAGTTCTTC. Its protein is CASSRRVGSYNEQFF.

Remarks on this clone: At one of its ends the junction is not consistent with the germline gene, which may arise from a read error. The gene calls are TRBV29-1 and TRBJ1-2, with 7 bases that match TRBD1. Germline V gives CDR1 SQVTM, CDR2 ANQGSEA. The CDR3 has 14 amino acids. CDR3 DNA: TGCAGCGTTGCCCCCGGACAGGCATCTTATGGCTACCCCTTC. Its protein is CSVAPGQASYGYPF.

This clone appeared once. CDR3 loop: CASSLGAHYEQYF. CDR3 DNA: TGTGCCAGCAGCCTGGGAGCGCACTACGAGCAGTACTTC. The chain recombines TRBV28 with TRBJ2-7, with D maybe TRBD2 (5 bases). The V end was cut by 6 bases, the J end by 3 bases, with 12 bases between. CDR3 length: 13 amino acids. Germline assignment: CDR1 MDHEN and CDR2 SYDVKM. Combining the CDR3 with reference TRBV28 and TRBJ2-7 gives the whole variable domain DVKVTQSSRYLVKRTGEKVFLECVQDMDHENMFWYRQDPGLGLRLIYFSYDVKMKEKGDIPEGYSVSREKKERFSLILESASTNQTSMYLCASSLGAHYEQYFGPGTRLTVT.

This clone has only a few counts. This chain links TRBV4-3 with TRBJ1-5; D remains ambiguous. The CDR3 is 14 residues long. Germline CDR1 reads LGHNA; CDR2 reads YSLEER. Deletions cut 0 bases from V and 4 bases from J, with 7 bases between. The CDR3 here is CASSQDSGNQPQHF. CDR3 DNA: TGCGCCAGCAGCCAAGATTCAGGAAATCAGCCCCAGCATTTT.

The rearrangement links TRBV4-3 to TRBJ1-1, with TRBD1 identical over 11 bases. The CDR3 extends over 14 amino acids. CDR1 and CDR2 (germline): LGHNA, YSLEER. V shed 4 bases and J 6 bases; nucleotides not matched to a gene: 4. CDR3 amino acids: CASSRTGGAAEAFF. The DNA of the CDR3 is TGCGCCAGCAGCCGGACAGGGGGCGCGGCTGAAGCTTTCTTT.

The J gene is TRBJ2-1, the V gene TRBV6-5, with D tentatively TRBD1 (5 bases). Trimming pared 5 bases from V and 2 bases from J, leaving 7 bases between. Germline CDR1 and CDR2: MNHEY and SVGAGI. CDR3 length: 13 amino acids. CDR3 in amino acids: CASSGQTYNEQFF. CDR3 bases: TGTGCCAGCAGTGGACAAACCTACAATGAGCAGTTCTTC.

This clone was recorded once. One end of the junction fails to match germline, which may point to a read error. The sample holds other DNA sequences that translate to the same CDR3. The chain couples TRBV6-4 to TRBJ1-1; 7 bases line up with TRBD1. The CDR3 spans 13 residues. Germline CDR1 and CDR2: MRHNA and SNTAGT. CDR3 DNA: TGTGCCAGCAGTGACGCCTCGACAGGGCCGGCTTTCTTC. As protein: CASSDASTGPAFF.